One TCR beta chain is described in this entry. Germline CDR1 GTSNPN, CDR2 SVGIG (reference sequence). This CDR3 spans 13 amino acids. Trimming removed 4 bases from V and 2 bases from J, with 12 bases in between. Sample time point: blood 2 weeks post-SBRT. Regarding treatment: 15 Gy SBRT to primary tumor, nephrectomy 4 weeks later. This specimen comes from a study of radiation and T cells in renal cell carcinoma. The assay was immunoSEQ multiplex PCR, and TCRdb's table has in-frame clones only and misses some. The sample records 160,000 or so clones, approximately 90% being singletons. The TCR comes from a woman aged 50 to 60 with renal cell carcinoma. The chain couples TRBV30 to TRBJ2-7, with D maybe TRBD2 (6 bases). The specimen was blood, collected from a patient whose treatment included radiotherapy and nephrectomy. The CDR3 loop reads CAWNTGSTYEQYF. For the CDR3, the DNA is TGTGCCTGGAATACCGGGAGTACCTACGAGCAGTACTTC.